This T cell receptor beta chain was documented in a study of shared clonotypes between healthy human individuals. Study-level findings and limits: It was anticipated that sequencing depth would influence how many clonotypes donors shared.

This clone was picked up a small number of times. The antigen is undetermined. V lost 4 bases, J lost 5 bases, and 14 bases lay in between. This CDR3 spans 14 amino acids. Healthy adults negative for HIV, lacking recent acute infections or vaccinations, served as donors. The authors ran unsorted PBMC replicate PCRs on about 300 ng DNA, about 30,000 T cell genomes. Some clones are missing from TCRdb's copy, which holds only in-frame ones; the method was immunoSEQ multiplex PCR. Here the sample spans nearly 500,000 clones, 70% to 80% being singletons. This TCR came from a woman between 40 and 50 years old in good health. Some clones in this sample may be carry-over from other donors' samples. Material for sequencing was PBMCs. The rearrangement links TRBV23-1 to TRBJ1-1, with D possibly being TRBD1 (6 bases). TRBV23-1 is identified as an open reading frame with a role that is uncertain. This CDR3 reads CASSPPGEGTEAFF. CDR3 bases: TGCGCCAGCAGTCCCCCAGGGGAGGGAACTGAAGCTTTCTTT.